This T cell receptor (beta chain) came from a study of blood T cells in healthy people across ages. Background on the study: The capture of about one barcoded beta molecule per two T cells was achieved by template switching.

There are a few counts of this clonotype. It was approximately 10 milliliters of peripheral blood that were drawn from each donor. Next came a second PCR, run for about 7 to 12 cycles, which used a sample-barcoded 5' primer along with a J-beta primer mix. One entry per CDR3 protein, called by TCRdb with MiXCR from the 5' RACE reads. The repertoire includes about 1.1 million distinct CDR3 sequences, under 40% of them detected once, and under 15% sits in the top ten. Between the trimmed V and J ends, which lost 0 bases and 5 bases, there was a span of 13 bases. Germline V lookup: CDR1 SGDLS, CDR2 YYNGEE. The CDR3 contains 15 residues.

Sequenced: blood. This chain uses TRBV9 with TRBJ2-3; possibly TRBD1 for D (5 bases). This sequence originates from a man between 18 and 29 years old in good health. CDR3 region: CASSVGQGILDTQYF. The CDR3 DNA is TGTGCCAGCAGCGTAGGTCAGGGAATTTTAGATACGCAGTATTTT.